This is a list of T cell receptor beta chains from one sample in a study of cytomegalovirus exposure and HLA in healthy donors. TCRdb's table, derived via immunoSEQ multiplex PCR, lists solely in-frame clones and lacks some. The sample contains 120,000 or so clones, about 86% of which appear only once. The source material was PBMCs. Every receptor here comes from a middle-aged man in good health and CMV-seronegative. CDR3s include the opening cysteine and the closing phenylalanine or tryptophan. The D gene is left open where the match is weak. Only some rows state a clone size, as once, few, many or a class for expanded clones.

D gene	clone size	V gene	J gene	CDR3 DNA	CDR3 protein
TRBD1	-	TRBV28	TRBJ1-4	TGTGCCAGCAGTTCCAGGACAGGGGCGTTGGAAACTAATGAAAAACTGTTTTTT	CASSSRTGALETNEKLFF
TRBD1	few	TRBV7-2	TRBJ2-5	TGTGCCAGCAGCCCGCCGGGACAGGGTGGAAAGACCCAGTACTTC	CASSPPGQGGKTQYF
-	-	TRBV6-5	TRBJ1-1	TGTGCCAGCAGAAGCGGACGGGCGAACACTGAAGCTTTCTTT	CASRSGRANTEAFF
TRBD1	-	TRBV29-1	TRBJ1-1	TGCAGCGCCATCCGGGACAGGGGGCTCACTGAAGCTTTCTTT	CSAIRDRGLTEAFF
TRBD1	-	TRBV27	TRBJ1-6	TGTGCCAGCAGTCCTATGGGACAGAGTTTTTCACCCCTCCACTTT	CASSPMGQSFSPLHF
TRBD1	-	TRBV6-5	TRBJ1-6	TGTGCCAGCAGTTATTTCAACAGACAGGGGACATCACCCCTCCACTTT	CASSYFNRQGTSPLHF
TRBD1	-	TRBV25-1	TRBJ1-2	TGTGCCAGCACTCAGACAGGGGAAAGGGATGGCTACACCTTC	CASTQTGERDGYTF
-	once	TRBV2	TRBJ2-1	TGTGCCAGCTCTGGGCGTAACTTGTTCTTC	CASSGRNLFF
-	few	TRBV7-9	TRBJ1-1	TGTGCCAGCAGCCCAAGCATGAACACTGAAGCTTTCTTT	CASSPSMNTEAFF
TRBD2	-	TRBV6-1	TRBJ2-7	TGTGCCAGCAATGGCGGGGGGAACTTGTACGAGCAGTACTTC	CASNGGGNLYEQYF
-	-	TRBV7-2	TRBJ1-1	TGTGCCAGCAGCTCCAGGGGATTGGCTGAAGCTTTCTTT	CASSSRGLAEAFF
-	-	TRBV19	TRBJ1-5	TGTGCCAGTAAAGGGCAGGGGAACCACAATCAGCCCCAGCATTTT	CASKGQGNHNQPQHF
TRBD2	-	TRBV6-5	TRBJ2-2	TGTGCCAGCAGTTGGGCGGGGGGAGGCACCGGGGAGCTGTTTTTT	CASSWAGGGTGELFF
-	-	TRBV21-1	TRBJ1-1	TGTGCCAGCAGCAATTACCCCGGGGGGTCGCTTCCCCCTATGATGAACACTGAAGCTTTCTTT	CASSNYPGGSLPPMMNTEAFF
-	-	TRBV9	TRBJ1-1	TGTGCCAGCAGCGCTCGTACAGTGATGAACACTGAAGCTTTCTTT	CASSARTVMNTEAFF
TRBD2	few	TRBV5-1	TRBJ2-1	TGCGCCAGCAGCACACTAGCGGGGGGGTACAATGAGCAGTTCTTC	CASSTLAGGYNEQFF
-	-	TRBV9	TRBJ2-3	TGTGCCAGCAGCGTAGAAGAGGGTACGCAGTATTTT	CASSVEEGTQYF
TRBD1	-	TRBV7-8	TRBJ1-2	TGTGCCAGCAGACCCGGACAGGGAACCAACTATGGCTACACCTTC	CASRPGQGTNYGYTF
-	few	TRBV29-1	TRBJ1-2	TGCAGCGTTGAGGGAGATAAGCTCTATGGCTACACCTTC	CSVEGDKLYGYTF
TRBD1	-	TRBV6-1	TRBJ2-5	TGTGCCAGCAGTGGAACCGGGACAGGGGATTCAGAGACCCAGTACTTC	CASSGTGTGDSETQYF
-	once	TRBV6-1	TRBJ1-5	TGTGCCAGCAGGGGCGAGGGGGGGAAGAATATGGCCCAGCATTTT	CASRGEGGKNMAQHF
-	-	TRBV28	TRBJ1-2	TGTGCCAGCAAAACGGGGGACTATGGCTACACCTTC	CASKTGDYGYTF
TRBD1	-	TRBV28	TRBJ1-5	TGTGCCAGCAGTCGGGACAGGCTAAATCAGCCCCAGCATTTT	CASSRDRLNQPQHF
-	-	TRBV29-1	TRBJ1-3	TGCAGCGCCACAGGGATTTCTGGAAACACCATATATTTT	CSATGISGNTIYF
TRBD1	-	TRBV5-1	TRBJ1-3	TGCGCCAGCAGCGATGGGACAGGTGGAAACACCATATATTTT	CASSDGTGGNTIYF
TRBD1	-	TRBV28	TRBJ1-1	TGTGCCAGCAGTTTACTTTGGGCAGGGGGCACTGAAGCTTTCTTT	CASSLLWAGGTEAFF